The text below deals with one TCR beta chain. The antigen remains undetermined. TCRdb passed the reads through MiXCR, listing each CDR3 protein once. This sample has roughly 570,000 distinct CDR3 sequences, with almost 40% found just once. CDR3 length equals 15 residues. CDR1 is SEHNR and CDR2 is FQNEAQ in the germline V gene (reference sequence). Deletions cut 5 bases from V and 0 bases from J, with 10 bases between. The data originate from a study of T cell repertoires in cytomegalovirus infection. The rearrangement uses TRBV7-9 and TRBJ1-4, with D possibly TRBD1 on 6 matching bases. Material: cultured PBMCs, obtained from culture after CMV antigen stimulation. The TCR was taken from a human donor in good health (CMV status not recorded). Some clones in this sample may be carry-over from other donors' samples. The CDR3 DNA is TGTGCCAGCAGCCCCCCAGGGGCAACTAATGAAAAACTGTTTTTT. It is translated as CASSPPGATNEKLFF.